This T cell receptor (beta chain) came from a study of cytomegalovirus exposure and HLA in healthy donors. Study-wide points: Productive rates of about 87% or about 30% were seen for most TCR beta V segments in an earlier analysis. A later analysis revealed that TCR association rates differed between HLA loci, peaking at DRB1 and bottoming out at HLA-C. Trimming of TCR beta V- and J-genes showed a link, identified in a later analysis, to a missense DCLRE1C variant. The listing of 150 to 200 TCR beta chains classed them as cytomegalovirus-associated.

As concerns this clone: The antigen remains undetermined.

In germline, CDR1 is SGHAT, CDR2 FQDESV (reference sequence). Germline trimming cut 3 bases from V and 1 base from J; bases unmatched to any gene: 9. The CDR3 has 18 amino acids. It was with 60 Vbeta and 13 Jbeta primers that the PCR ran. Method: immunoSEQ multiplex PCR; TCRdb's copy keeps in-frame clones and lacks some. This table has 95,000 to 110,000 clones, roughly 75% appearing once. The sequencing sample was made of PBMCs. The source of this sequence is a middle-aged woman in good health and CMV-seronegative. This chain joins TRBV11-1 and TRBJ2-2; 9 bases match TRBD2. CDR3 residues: CASSFPTSGLLNTGELFF. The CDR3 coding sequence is TGTGCCAGCAGCTTTCCGACTAGCGGCCTTTTGAACACCGGGGAGCTGTTTTTT.